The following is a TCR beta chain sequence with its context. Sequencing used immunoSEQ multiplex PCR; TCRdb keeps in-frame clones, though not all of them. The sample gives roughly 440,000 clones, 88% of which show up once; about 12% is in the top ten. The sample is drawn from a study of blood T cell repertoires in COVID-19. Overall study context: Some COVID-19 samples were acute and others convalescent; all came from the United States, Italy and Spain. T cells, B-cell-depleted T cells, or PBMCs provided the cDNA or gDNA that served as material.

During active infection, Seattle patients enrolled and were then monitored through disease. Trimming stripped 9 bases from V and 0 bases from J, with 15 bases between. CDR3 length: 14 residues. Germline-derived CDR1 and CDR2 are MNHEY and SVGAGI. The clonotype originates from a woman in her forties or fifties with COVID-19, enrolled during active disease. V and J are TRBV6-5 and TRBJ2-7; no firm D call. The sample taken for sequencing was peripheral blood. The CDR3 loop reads CASALGGSSYEQYF. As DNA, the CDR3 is TGTGCCAGTGCTCTCGGCGGCAGCTCCTACGAGCAGTACTTC.